The entry below describes one TCR beta chain. Its antigen is unknown. This CDR3 spans 18 amino acids. Germline CDR1 SGHAT, CDR2 FQNNGV. The ends lost 5 bases at V and 0 bases at J; junction bases unmatched: 9. The data belong to a study of long-term antiretroviral therapy in people with HIV. Findings and caveats of the study: Compared with controls, HIV repertoires showed narrower CDR3 length ranges.

Run at survey level, the immunoSEQ assay was version v3.0. The repertoire was sequenced with immunoSEQ multiplex PCR; TCRdb's copy has only in-frame clones and lacks some. This sample has over 25,000 clones, with more than 80% found just once. This specimen consisted of unsorted PBMCs, obtained 3.2 years before starting antiretroviral therapy. The sequence came from a man over 45 with HIV. The chain is built from TRBV11-2 and TRBJ1-4; 10 bases align to TRBD1. The CDR3 coding sequence is TGTGCCAGCAGCCCCCGGGACAGGGGCCCTGCAACTAATGAAAAACTGTTTTTT. Translation gives CASSPRDRGPATNEKLFF.